This is a list of T cell receptor beta chains from one sample in a study of T cells in Graves' hyperthyroidism and ophthalmopathy. Each CDR3 protein is one row after TCRdb ran MiXCR on the multiplex PCR reads. The sample holds over 500,000 distinct CDR3 sequences, 12% to 15% seen once. Sequencing input: blood. All receptors come from a woman between 40 and 55 years old with Graves' hyperthyroidism. Each CDR3 is given with its conserved first and last residue. D genes are given only for firm matches. Some rows mark clone size as missing; the rest say once, few, many or name a class of expanded clone.

j_call: TRBJ2-2
v_call: TRBV6-4
clone_size: many
d_call: .
cdr3_nt: TGTGCCAGCAGTGATGGGGGCGCGAACACCGGGGAGCTGTTTTTT
cdr3_aa: CASSDGGANTGELFF

j_call: TRBJ1-3
v_call: TRBV12-3/TRBV12-4
clone_size: .
d_call: .
cdr3_nt: TGTGCCAGCAGTGAAGATCCCCCTGGAAACACCATATATTTT
cdr3_aa: CASSEDPPGNTIYF

j_call: TRBJ1-5
v_call: TRBV25-1
clone_size: few
d_call: .
cdr3_nt: TGTGCCAGCAGTGAGGGAGGGTCCCAGCCCCAGCATTTT
cdr3_aa: CASSEGGSQPQHF

j_call: TRBJ2-5
v_call: TRBV20-1
clone_size: .
d_call: TRBD2
cdr3_nt: TGCAGTGCAAGGACTAGCGGGGTGCAAGAGACCCAGTACTTC
cdr3_aa: CSARTSGVQETQYF

j_call: TRBJ1-4
v_call: TRBV28
clone_size: few
d_call: .
cdr3_nt: TGTGCCAGCAATCTTCTAAGGGAAAAACTGTTTTTT
cdr3_aa: CASNLLREKLFF

j_call: TRBJ2-1
v_call: TRBV2
clone_size: many
d_call: TRBD1
cdr3_nt: TGTGCCAGCAGTGAACAGACAGGGATTGCGAATGAGCAGTTCTTC
cdr3_aa: CASSEQTGIANEQFF

j_call: TRBJ2-1
v_call: TRBV7-2
clone_size: many
d_call: .
cdr3_nt: TGTGCCAGCAGCTTAGAGTCAGGAATCAATGAGCAGTTCTTC
cdr3_aa: CASSLESGINEQFF

j_call: TRBJ1-2
v_call: TRBV12-3/TRBV12-4
clone_size: many
d_call: .
cdr3_nt: TGTGCCAGCAGATGGGGCCGGACCCAGGGCTACACCTTC
cdr3_aa: CASRWGRTQGYTF

j_call: TRBJ1-5
v_call: TRBV7-2
clone_size: many
d_call: TRBD1
cdr3_nt: TGTGCCAGCAGTTTAGGGACAGGGGACAATCAGCCCCAGCATTTT
cdr3_aa: CASSLGTGDNQPQHF

j_call: TRBJ2-3
v_call: TRBV2
clone_size: many
d_call: TRBD1
cdr3_nt: TGTGCCAGCAGTGAGGGACAGGGGGCTCCGACAGATACGCAGTATTTT
cdr3_aa: CASSEGQGAPTDTQYF

j_call: TRBJ2-7
v_call: TRBV3-1
clone_size: many
d_call: TRBD1
cdr3_nt: TGTGCCAGCAGCCAGGGGACAGGGGCCCTCTCCTACGAGCAGTACTTC
cdr3_aa: CASSQGTGALSYEQYF

j_call: TRBJ2-1
v_call: TRBV5-1
clone_size: .
d_call: TRBD2
cdr3_nt: TGCGCCAGCAGCCTGGGGGGGACTAGCGCACACAATGAGCAGTTCTTC
cdr3_aa: CASSLGGTSAHNEQFF

j_call: TRBJ2-1
v_call: TRBV4-1
clone_size: few
d_call: .
cdr3_nt: TGCGCCAGCAGCCAGGTTGAATGGCAGGAGTACGACAATGAGCAGTTCTTC
cdr3_aa: CASSQVEWQEYDNEQFF

j_call: TRBJ2-5
v_call: TRBV10-3
clone_size: many
d_call: TRBD1
cdr3_nt: TGTGCCATCAGTGATGGGACAGGGGCTGCGGAGACCCAGTACTTC
cdr3_aa: CAISDGTGAAETQYF

j_call: TRBJ2-7
v_call: TRBV27
clone_size: many
d_call: .
cdr3_nt: TGTGCCAGCAGTTTACGGGGGAGAGGAGACGAGCAGTACTTC
cdr3_aa: CASSLRGRGDEQYF

j_call: TRBJ2-5
v_call: TRBV20-1
clone_size: .
d_call: .
cdr3_nt: TGCAGTGCTAGAGATGCTAAGGGGACCCAGTACTTC
cdr3_aa: CSARDAKGTQYF

j_call: TRBJ2-7
v_call: TRBV9
clone_size: many
d_call: TRBD2
cdr3_nt: TGTGCCAGCAGCCCTGGACTAGCGGGAGGATATTACGAGCAGTACTTC
cdr3_aa: CASSPGLAGGYYEQYF

j_call: TRBJ1-1
v_call: TRBV7-3
clone_size: many
d_call: .
cdr3_nt: TGTGCCAGCAGCTTGGCCACAGGGAACACTGAAGCTTTCTTT
cdr3_aa: CASSLATGNTEAFF

j_call: TRBJ2-1
v_call: TRBV11-3
clone_size: few
d_call: .
cdr3_nt: TGTGCCAGCAGCACGAGGTTGTTCGATGAGCAGTTCTTC
cdr3_aa: CASSTRLFDEQFF

j_call: TRBJ2-7
v_call: TRBV6-2/TRBV6-3
clone_size: .
d_call: .
cdr3_nt: TGTGCCAGCAGCCCTCTAGCGCCCTACGAGCAGTACTTC
cdr3_aa: CASSPLAPYEQYF

j_call: TRBJ2-1
v_call: TRBV9
clone_size: many
d_call: TRBD2
cdr3_nt: TGTGCCAGCAGCGCTAGCGGGAGCTACAATGAGCAGTTCTTC
cdr3_aa: CASSASGSYNEQFF

j_call: TRBJ2-7
v_call: TRBV28
clone_size: many
d_call: .
cdr3_nt: TGTGCCAGCAGTTTGTGGGACATCAGCTACGAGCAGTACTTC
cdr3_aa: CASSLWDISYEQYF

j_call: TRBJ2-2
v_call: TRBV12-3/TRBV12-4
clone_size: few
d_call: .
cdr3_nt: TGTGCCAGCAGCCCTCCCCCACGCAACACCGGGGAGCTGTTTTTT
cdr3_aa: CASSPPPRNTGELFF

j_call: TRBJ1-6
v_call: TRBV3-1
clone_size: many
d_call: TRBD1
cdr3_nt: TGTGCCAGCAGCCAGCAGGACAGGGGCGATTCACCCCTCCACTTT
cdr3_aa: CASSQQDRGDSPLHF

j_call: TRBJ2-3
v_call: TRBV12-3/TRBV12-4
clone_size: many
d_call: TRBD1
cdr3_nt: TGTGCCAGCAGTTTGGGACAGGACAGGACCACAGATACGCAGTATTTT
cdr3_aa: CASSLGQDRTTDTQYF

j_call: TRBJ2-1
v_call: TRBV6-1
clone_size: many
d_call: TRBD2
cdr3_nt: TGTGCCAGCATGCGGGAGAGGTTCTACAATGAGCAGTTCTTC
cdr3_aa: CASMRERFYNEQFF

j_call: TRBJ2-5
v_call: TRBV7-2
clone_size: few
d_call: TRBD2
cdr3_nt: TGTGCCAGCAGCCCAGAGACTAGCGGGAGGAACCAAGAGACCCAGTACTTC
cdr3_aa: CASSPETSGRNQETQYF

j_call: TRBJ1-2
v_call: TRBV5-1
clone_size: many
d_call: .
cdr3_nt: TGCGCCAGCAGCATCAACAGGGCCCAACCGGATGGCTACACCTTC
cdr3_aa: CASSINRAQPDGYTF

j_call: TRBJ2-1
v_call: TRBV12-3/TRBV12-4
clone_size: .
d_call: .
cdr3_nt: TGTGCCAGCAGCGGCGTAGGGTTCTACAATGAGCAGTTCTTC
cdr3_aa: CASSGVGFYNEQFF

j_call: TRBJ2-7
v_call: TRBV7-9
clone_size: few
d_call: .
cdr3_nt: TGTGCCAGCAGCTGGACTGATTCTGGCTACGAGCAGTACTTC
cdr3_aa: CASSWTDSGYEQYF

j_call: TRBJ2-1
v_call: TRBV4-1
clone_size: .
d_call: TRBD1
cdr3_nt: TGCGCCAGCAGCCGACAGGGGGACAATGAGCAGTTCTTC
cdr3_aa: CASSRQGDNEQFF

j_call: TRBJ2-2
v_call: TRBV27
clone_size: many
d_call: .
cdr3_nt: TGTGCCAGCAGTTCTGCCGGGGAGCTGTTTTTT
cdr3_aa: CASSSAGELFF

j_call: TRBJ1-4
v_call: TRBV6-1
clone_size: few
d_call: .
cdr3_nt: TGTGCCAGCAGACCGGACCCCACAACTAATGAAAAACTGTTTTTT
cdr3_aa: CASRPDPTTNEKLFF

j_call: TRBJ1-6
v_call: TRBV5-1
clone_size: few
d_call: .
cdr3_nt: TGCGCCAGCAGCTTGCGGGACGCAAATAATTCACCCCTCCACTTT
cdr3_aa: CASSLRDANNSPLHF

j_call: TRBJ2-7
v_call: TRBV7-9
clone_size: many
d_call: TRBD1
cdr3_nt: TGTGCCAGCAGCTCGGACAGGCTCCCCCCCGAGCAGTACTTC
cdr3_aa: CASSSDRLPPEQYF

j_call: TRBJ2-3
v_call: TRBV10-3
clone_size: many
d_call: TRBD2
cdr3_nt: TGTGCCAGTACTAGCGGGAGCCTCTCAGATACGCAGTATTTT
cdr3_aa: CASTSGSLSDTQYF

j_call: TRBJ2-2
v_call: TRBV20-1
clone_size: few
d_call: .
cdr3_nt: TGCAGTGCTCCTACAGACATCACCGGGGAGCTGTTTTTT
cdr3_aa: CSAPTDITGELFF

j_call: TRBJ1-5
v_call: TRBV6-1
clone_size: .
d_call: .
cdr3_nt: TGTGCCAGCAGTGAAAGGCCAGGGTTCGTTACAGTGAGCAATCAGCCCCAGCATTTT
cdr3_aa: CASSERPGFVTVSNQPQHF

j_call: TRBJ1-1
v_call: TRBV2
clone_size: many
d_call: .
cdr3_nt: TGTGCCAGCACCCCAAGGACAGACCTGAACACTGAAGCTTTCTTT
cdr3_aa: CASTPRTDLNTEAFF

j_call: TRBJ1-3
v_call: TRBV9
clone_size: many
d_call: .
cdr3_nt: TGTGCCAGCAGCGTATCTAGGGAGCCTGGAAACACCATATATTTT
cdr3_aa: CASSVSREPGNTIYF

j_call: TRBJ2-3
v_call: TRBV6-1
clone_size: many
d_call: .
cdr3_nt: TGTGCCAGCAGCTTCCGGGGCGCCACAGATACGCAGTATTTT
cdr3_aa: CASSFRGATDTQYF

j_call: TRBJ1-2
v_call: TRBV25-1
clone_size: .
d_call: .
cdr3_nt: TGTGCCAGCAGTGGTCTTACTGGAGGCTACACCTTC
cdr3_aa: CASSGLTGGYTF

j_call: TRBJ1-1
v_call: TRBV5-1
clone_size: few
d_call: .
cdr3_nt: TGCGCCAGCAGCTGGGAAGGTGCTGAAGCTTTCTTT
cdr3_aa: CASSWEGAEAFF

j_call: TRBJ2-5
v_call: TRBV5-1
clone_size: few
d_call: TRBD2
cdr3_nt: TGCGCCAGCAGCTTGCCCTCCCAAGCGGGACCCCTTCTATACCAAGAGACCCAGTACTTC
cdr3_aa: CASSLPSQAGPLLYQETQYF

j_call: TRBJ1-1
v_call: TRBV10-3
clone_size: few
d_call: .
cdr3_nt: TGTGCCATCAGGGAACAGGGTAGGAACACTGAAGCTTTCTTT
cdr3_aa: CAIREQGRNTEAFF

j_call: TRBJ1-1
v_call: TRBV10-3
clone_size: many
d_call: .
cdr3_nt: TGTGCCATCAGTGAGTCGGTGTCCGGCACTGAAGCTTTCTTT
cdr3_aa: CAISESVSGTEAFF

j_call: TRBJ1-5
v_call: TRBV27
clone_size: many
d_call: .
cdr3_nt: TGTGCCAGCAGTTTATCTCCCCGAAGCAATCAGCCCCAGCATTTT
cdr3_aa: CASSLSPRSNQPQHF

j_call: TRBJ2-1
v_call: TRBV15
clone_size: many
d_call: TRBD2
cdr3_nt: TGTGCCACCAGCAGAGGATTGGGGGGGGACTACAATGAGCAGTTCTTC
cdr3_aa: CATSRGLGGDYNEQFF

j_call: TRBJ1-1
v_call: TRBV18
clone_size: many
d_call: .
cdr3_nt: TGTGCCAGCTCACCGCAACAGGACAGTGAAGCTTTCTTT
cdr3_aa: CASSPQQDSEAFF

j_call: TRBJ2-1
v_call: TRBV20-1
clone_size: many
d_call: TRBD2
cdr3_nt: TGCAGTGCTAGATCCGACAGGACTAGCGGGCCTGAGCAGTTCTTC
cdr3_aa: CSARSDRTSGPEQFF

j_call: TRBJ1-5
v_call: TRBV28
clone_size: many
d_call: .
cdr3_nt: TGTGCCAGCGCTACCCAGGGTCCAAGGCAGCCCCAGCATTTT
cdr3_aa: CASATQGPRQPQHF

j_call: TRBJ2-7
v_call: TRBV6-9
clone_size: .
d_call: TRBD1
cdr3_nt: TGTGCCAGCAGTTCTAAACAGGGGATCGGGTACGAGCAGTACTTC
cdr3_aa: CASSSKQGIGYEQYF

j_call: TRBJ2-5
v_call: TRBV7-9
clone_size: .
d_call: .
cdr3_nt: TGCGCCAGCAGCGTACAGGACAGCCAAGAGACCCAGTACTTC
cdr3_aa: CASSVQDSQETQYF

j_call: TRBJ2-7
v_call: TRBV2
clone_size: many
d_call: TRBD1
cdr3_nt: TGTGCCAGCAGTTTCCATGGACAGGGAAAGTCCTACGAGCAGTACTTC
cdr3_aa: CASSFHGQGKSYEQYF

j_call: TRBJ2-2
v_call: TRBV19
clone_size: few
d_call: .
cdr3_nt: TGTGCCAGTAGGACAGCCCCGAACACCGGGGAGCTGTTTTTT
cdr3_aa: CASRTAPNTGELFF